The 15 T cell receptor beta chains below were found in one sample sequenced in a study of blood T cell repertoires in COVID-19. The table came from immunoSEQ multiplex PCR; TCRdb's copy has only in-frame clones and leaves some out. The sample contains about 200,000 clones, around 88% of which appear only once. Input material: peripheral blood. These receptors originate from a man between 18 and 35 years old with active or convalescent COVID-19.

This chain joins TRBV6-6 and TRBJ2-7; 7 nucleotides match TRBD1. This CDR3 is built from 13 residues. CDR1 and CDR2 from the germline V gene are MNHNY and SVGAGI (reference sequence). The ends lost 8 bases at V and 5 bases at J; junction bases unmatched: 9. CDR3 DNA: TGTGCCAGCGAGGGACAGAGGAGCCACGAGCAGTACTTC. Its protein is CASEGQRSHEQYF.

The genes are TRBV5-1 and TRBJ2-2; TRBD2 aligns across 10 bases. V shed 1 base and J 3 bases; nucleotides not matched to a gene: 9. Germline V lookup: CDR1 SGHRS, CDR2 YFSETQ. The length of the CDR3 is 18 residues. CDR3 sequence reads: CASSLSLAGLRDTGELFF. CDR3 DNA sequence: TGCGCCAGCAGCTTGTCACTAGCGGGACTCAGGGACACCGGGGAGCTGTTTTTT. Based on the CDR3 plus reference TRBV5-1 and TRBJ2-2, the full variable domain is KAGVTQTPRYLIKTRGQQVTLSCSPISGHRSVSWYQQTPGQGLQFLFEYFSETQRNKGNFPGRFSGRQFSNSRSEMNVSTLELGDSALYLCASSLSLAGLRDTGELFFGEGSRLTVL.

CDR3 nucleotide sequence: TGTGCCAGCAGTTTCGACGGGACAGGGCCCTACGAGCAGTACTTC. It yields the protein CASSFDGTGPYEQYF. The rearrangement uses TRBV27 and TRBJ2-7; 9 positions agree with TRBD1. V gave up 3 bases and J gave up 2 bases; unmatched junction bases: 5. The CDR3 runs 15 residues. Germline assignment: CDR1 MNHEY and CDR2 SMNVEV (reference sequence).

The CDR3 DNA reads as TGTGCCAGCAGCCTGAGAGTCAACACTGAAGCTTTCTTT. Protein sequence: CASSLRVNTEAFF. The genes are TRBV3-1 (or the pseudogene TRBV3-2) and TRBJ1-1, with D unclear. This CDR3 is built from 13 residues. V was trimmed by 4 bases and J by 2 bases, leaving 8 bases between them. Germline loops: CDR1 LGHDT, CDR2 YNNKEL (reference sequence).

The chain couples TRBV6-5 to TRBJ1-1; possibly TRBD1 for D (6 bases). Germline-derived CDR1 and CDR2 are MNHEY and SVGAGI. The CDR3 runs 16 residues. The V gene lost 2 bases and the J gene lost 7 bases, with 20 bases spanning the gap. CDR3: CASSYASGTTSGEAFF. CDR3 bases: TGTGCCAGCAGTTACGCCTCCGGGACAACCTCTGGTGAAGCTTTCTTT.

The J gene is TRBJ1-5, the V gene TRBV10-1; TRBD1 matches 10 bases. CDR3 length: 13 amino acids. V was clipped by 8 bases and J by 7 bases; unmatched bases: 5. Germline loops: CDR1 WNHNN, CDR2 SYGVQD (reference sequence). CDR3 region: CASGTGDNQPQHF. The DNA for the CDR3 is TGCGCCAGCGGGACAGGGGATAACCAGCCCCAGCATTTT.

This clone was seen just once. The gene calls are TRBV3-1 (or the pseudogene TRBV3-2) and TRBJ2-2; 8 positions agree with TRBD1. CDR3 size: 16 residues. Germline V gives CDR1 LGHDT, CDR2 YNNKEL (reference sequence). The V segment lost 6 bases and the J segment 1 base; nucleotides outside the gene matches: 7. In nucleotides, the CDR3 is TGTGCCAGCAGACCTAGACAGGGGAAGAACACCGGGGAGCTGTTTTTT. It codes for CASRPRQGKNTGELFF.

The CDR3, as DNA: TGTGCCAGCAGCTCGAGGGTGGCGGGAGACTCTGAGACCCAGTACTTC. It is translated as CASSSRVAGDSETQYF. The chain recombines TRBV5-5 with TRBJ2-5, with 7 bases that match TRBD2. Germline CDR1 SGHKS, CDR2 YYEKEE (reference sequence). V was clipped by 3 bases and J by 5 bases; unmatched bases: 13. CDR3 size: 16 residues.

V usage is TRBV7-8 and J usage is TRBJ2-7; 14 nucleotides align to TRBD2. This CDR3 contains 19 residues. Losses at the gene ends were 8 bases for V and 2 bases for J; bases not matched to a gene: 17. CDR1 is SGHVS and CDR2 is FQNEAQ in the germline V gene. CDR3 loop: CASLRWDRGTSGSAYEQYF. The CDR3, as DNA: TGTGCCAGCTTGAGATGGGACAGGGGGACTAGCGGGAGTGCCTACGAGCAGTACTTC.

The chain has TRBV10-2 and TRBJ1-1; no reliable D call. The CDR3 runs 12 residues. Germline assignment: CDR1 WSHSY and CDR2 SAAADI. V shed 3 bases and J shed 1 base, with 3 bases lying between them. The CDR3 nucleotides are TGCGCCAGCAGTGACAGGAACACTGAAGCTTTCTTT. Encoded protein: CASSDRNTEAFF.

This clone was counted a few times. The rearrangement uses TRBV7-9 and TRBJ1-5, with a weak D call TRBD1 (6 bases). V lost 2 bases and J 6 bases, leaving 20 bases between the germline ends. The CDR3 is 17 residues long. Germline V lookup: CDR1 SEHNR, CDR2 FQNEAQ (reference sequence). The CDR3 reads CASSLIDESGVIQPQHF. Here the CDR3 DNA reads TGTGCCAGCAGCTTAATTGATGAGTCAGGGGTGATTCAGCCCCAGCATTTT.

This sequence joins TRBV12-5 and TRBJ2-1; the match to TRBD2 covers 10 bases. V trimming: 6 bases; J trimming: 4 bases; junction bases outside the gene matches: 3. The CDR3 contains 14 residues. CDR1 LGHNT and CDR2 FRNRAP come from the germline V gene. CDR3 protein: CASGRTSGYNEQFF. The CDR3 DNA follows: TGTGCTAGTGGCCGGACTAGCGGATACAATGAGCAGTTCTTC.

The gene calls are TRBV18 and TRBJ2-2, with D possibly TRBD1 on 6 matching bases. The V end lost 6 bases, the J end lost 0 bases, and 14 bases lay between the germline ends. There are 16 residues in the CDR3. Germline CDR1 reads KGHSH; CDR2 reads LQKENI. CDR3 residues: CASSTKGGANTGELFF. The CDR3 bases are TGTGCCAGCTCCACGAAAGGGGGAGCGAACACCGGGGAGCTGTTTTTT.

The gene calls are TRBV28 and TRBJ2-7; a weak D match, TRBD2 (6 bases). The CDR3 contains 16 residues. Germline assignment: CDR1 MDHEN and CDR2 SYDVKM. V gave up 2 bases and J gave up 2 bases, with 16 bases separating them. The CDR3 protein is CASSLAGPISPYEQYF. DNA of the CDR3: TGTGCCAGCAGTTTAGCGGGGCCCATAAGTCCCTACGAGCAGTACTTC.

The chain links TRBV5-4 to TRBJ1-5, with TRBD1 identical over 8 bases. The CDR3 totals 15 residues. V gave up 4 bases and J gave up 7 bases; unmatched junction bases: 10. Germline values: CDR1 SGHNT, CDR2 YYREEE (reference sequence). The CDR3 sequence: CASSNGQGAGQPQHF. The DNA for the CDR3 is TGTGCCAGCAGCAACGGACAGGGAGCGGGGCAGCCCCAGCATTTT.